The T cell receptor (beta chain) described here comes from a study of blood T cell repertoires in COVID-19. Study-level background: The origin of the acute and convalescent COVID-19 samples was the United States, Italy and Spain. The cDNA or gDNA used as material had been derived from T cells, B-cell-depleted T cells, or PBMCs.

Original data processing: By means of reference gene primer amplification, nucleated cell counts were estimated. This table comes from immunoSEQ multiplex PCR, and its TCRdb copy is limited to in-frame clones, with some not included. V, J and clone size reflect that table, while D and trimming were determined from the DNA. The sample carries 200,000 to 250,000 clones, around 88% recorded once. The TCR was taken from a man between 18 and 35 years old with active or convalescent COVID-19. Sequenced material: peripheral blood.

CDR3 in amino acids: CASSLMDRGNSPLHF. CDR3 sequence (DNA): TGCGCCAGCAGCCTAATGGACAGGGGAAATTCACCCCTCCACTTT. The chain combines TRBV10-1 with TRBJ1-6; 9 positions agree with TRBD1. Germline trimming cut 6 bases from V and 7 bases from J; bases unmatched to any gene: 7. The germline gives CDR1 WNHNN, CDR2 SYGVQD (reference sequence). CDR3 size: 15 residues.